These T cell receptor beta chains were read from a single sample in a study of PD-L1 blockade in urothelial cancer. This table comes from immunoSEQ multiplex PCR, and its TCRdb copy is limited to in-frame clones, with some not included. The data hold 75,000 to 95,000 clones, with 85% observed a single time. The source material was PBMCs, sampled around atezolizumab (anti-PD-L1) treatment. The receptors here all came from a man in his forties with urothelial cancer. CDR3s include the opening cysteine and the closing phenylalanine or tryptophan. Fields, in order: CDR3 protein, CDR3 DNA, J gene, V gene, clone size, D gene. The D gene is left open where the match is weak. Size values are once, few and many counts, or a class for expanded clones, and some rows have none.

CDR3: CASSDAPGTGSQPQHF
DNA: TGTGCCAGCAGTGATGCGCCAGGGACAGGGAGTCAGCCCCAGCATTTT
J: TRBJ1-5
V: TRBV25-1
size: -
D: TRBD1

CDR3: CATNEQFF
DNA: TGTGCCACTAATGAGCAGTTCTTC
J: TRBJ2-1
V: TRBV5-3
size: -
D: -

CDR3: CASSRSGGETQYF
DNA: TGTGCCAGCAGCCGTTCGGGAGGAGAGACCCAGTACTTC
J: TRBJ2-5
V: TRBV7-9
size: -
D: TRBD2

CDR3: CASSPPTLAGGYNEQFF
DNA: TGTGCCAGCTCACCTCCTACACTAGCGGGAGGCTACAATGAGCAGTTCTTC
J: TRBJ2-1
V: TRBV18
size: -
D: TRBD2

CDR3: CASSLTSGNTDTQYF
DNA: TGTGCCAGCAGTCTAACTAGCGGAAACACAGATACGCAGTATTTT
J: TRBJ2-3
V: TRBV7-9
size: -
D: TRBD2

CDR3: CASGQGNQPQHF
DNA: TGTGCCAGCGGGCAGGGGAATCAGCCCCAGCATTTT
J: TRBJ1-5
V: TRBV6-5
size: -
D: -

CDR3: CASSESPSEAFF
DNA: TGTGCCAGCAGTGAGAGTCCTTCTGAAGCTTTCTTT
J: TRBJ1-1
V: TRBV2
size: few
D: -

CDR3: CASRSGFLSDTQYF
DNA: TGTGCCAGCAGATCGGGTTTCCTCTCAGATACGCAGTATTTT
J: TRBJ2-3
V: TRBV27
size: -
D: -

CDR3: CASSPTPLQGLGTDTQYF
DNA: TGTGCCAGCAGCCCGACTCCCCTCCAGGGCTTGGGGACAGATACGCAGTATTTT
J: TRBJ2-3
V: TRBV7-3
size: -
D: -

CDR3: CASSPAKRSSYNEQFF
DNA: TGTGCCAGCAGCCCCGCAAAGAGGAGCTCCTACAATGAGCAGTTCTTC
J: TRBJ2-1
V: TRBV5-4
size: -
D: -

CDR3: CASSQQGNTEAFF
DNA: TGTGCCAGCAGCCAACAGGGGAACACTGAAGCTTTCTTT
J: TRBJ1-1
V: TRBV2
size: -
D: -

CDR3: CASSIEETQYF
DNA: TGCGCCAGCAGCATAGAAGAGACCCAGTACTTC
J: TRBJ2-5
V: TRBV5-1
size: -
D: -

CDR3: CASSATGRPNEKLFF
DNA: TGTGCCAGCAGCGCTACAGGGCGACCAAATGAAAAACTGTTTTTT
J: TRBJ1-4
V: TRBV9
size: -
D: -

CDR3: CASSLEAGGPGDTQYF
DNA: TGTGCCAGCAGCTTAGAAGCGGGAGGGCCGGGAGATACGCAGTATTTT
J: TRBJ2-3
V: TRBV11-2
size: once
D: TRBD2

CDR3: CASSLGQGNQPQHF
DNA: TGTGCCAGCAGTCTAGGTCAGGGTAATCAGCCCCAGCATTTT
J: TRBJ1-5
V: TRBV7-9
size: -
D: -

CDR3: CASSPPGQGTSYEQYF
DNA: TGTGCCAGCTCACCTCCGGGACAGGGGACCTCCTACGAGCAGTACTTC
J: TRBJ2-7
V: TRBV18
size: -
D: TRBD1

CDR3: CATSLGVLDTEAFF
DNA: TGCGCCACCAGTTTGGGCGTTTTAGACACTGAAGCTTTCTTT
J: TRBJ1-1
V: TRBV5-1
size: -
D: -

CDR3: CASSQSPTDVSSYEQYF
DNA: TGCGCCAGCAGCCAAAGCCCGACAGACGTGAGCTCCTACGAGCAGTACTTC
J: TRBJ2-7
V: TRBV4-1
size: once
D: -

CDR3: CAANSGRSTGELFF
DNA: TGTGCCGCTAATAGCGGGAGATCAACCGGGGAGCTGTTTTTT
J: TRBJ2-2
V: TRBV19
size: -
D: TRBD2

CDR3: CASSVGGGRTEAFF
DNA: TGCGCCAGCAGCGTTGGGGGGGGGCGGACTGAAGCTTTCTTT
J: TRBJ1-1
V: TRBV5-1
size: -
D: -

CDR3: CASSLEPDRNTEAFF
DNA: TGTGCCAGCAGCTTAGAGCCCGACAGAAACACTGAAGCTTTCTTT
J: TRBJ1-1
V: TRBV13
size: -
D: -

CDR3: CASSFRDLNTEAFF
DNA: TGCGCCAGCAGCTTCCGAGATTTGAACACTGAAGCTTTCTTT
J: TRBJ1-1
V: TRBV5-1
size: -
D: -

CDR3: CASSLWTGGGAEAFF
DNA: TGCGCCAGCAGCTTGTGGACAGGAGGCGGGGCTGAAGCTTTCTTT
J: TRBJ1-1
V: TRBV5-1
size: -
D: TRBD1

CDR3: CASSPLGDEQYF
DNA: TGTGCCAGCTCACCATTAGGGGACGAGCAGTACTTC
J: TRBJ2-7
V: TRBV18
size: -
D: -

CDR3: CASSPSSGRTTGELFF
DNA: TGTGCCAGTAGTCCATCTAGCGGGAGGACCACCGGGGAGCTGTTTTTT
J: TRBJ2-2
V: TRBV19
size: -
D: TRBD2

CDR3: CASSEDTNTQYF
DNA: TGTGCCAGCAGCGAGGACACAAATACGCAGTATTTT
J: TRBJ2-3
V: TRBV9
size: -
D: -

CDR3: CASSLIAENTGELFF
DNA: TGTGCCAGCAGTTTAATCGCGGAGAACACCGGGGAGCTGTTTTTT
J: TRBJ2-2
V: TRBV28
size: -
D: -